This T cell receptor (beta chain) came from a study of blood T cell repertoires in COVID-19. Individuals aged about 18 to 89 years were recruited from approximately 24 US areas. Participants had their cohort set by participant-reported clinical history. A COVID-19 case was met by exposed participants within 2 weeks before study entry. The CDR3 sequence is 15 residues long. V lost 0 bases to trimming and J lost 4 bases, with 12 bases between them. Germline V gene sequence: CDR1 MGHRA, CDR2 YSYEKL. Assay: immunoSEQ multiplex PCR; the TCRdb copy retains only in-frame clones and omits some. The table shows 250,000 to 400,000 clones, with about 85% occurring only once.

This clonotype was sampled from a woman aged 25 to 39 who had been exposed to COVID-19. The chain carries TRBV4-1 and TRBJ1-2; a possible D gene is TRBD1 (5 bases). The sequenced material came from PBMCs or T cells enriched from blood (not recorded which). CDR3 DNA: TGCGCCAGCAGCCAAGATGATGGGGCTAGCTATGGCTACACCTTC. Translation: CASSQDDGASYGYTF.